This T cell receptor beta chain was recovered during a study of blood T cells in healthy people across ages. Study-wide results and caveats: Naive CD4+ cells and diversity were both higher in long-lived donors than in aged donors. Donor CMV status was unknown, possibly confounding expanded clonotype changes.

Trimming stripped 6 bases from V and 3 bases from J, with 11 bases between. This CDR3 is 13 amino acids long. This clonotype was recorded a few times. The antigen is undetermined. Using a J-beta primer mix together with a sample-barcoded 5' primer, a second PCR was run for roughly 7 to 12 cycles. Via MiXCR, TCRdb re-called the 5' RACE reads, giving one row per CDR3 protein. The sample contains around 1,900,000 distinct CDR3 sequences, approximately 40% of which appear only once. Input material: blood. The genes are TRBV12-3 or TRBV12-4 and TRBJ1-2; tentative D call: TRBD1 (5 bases). The source is a human donor in good health. The CDR3 region is CASSRPGHYGYTF. CDR3 DNA: TGTGCCAGCAGCCGGCCGGGACACTATGGCTACACCTTC.